This TCR beta chain was documented in a study of CD8+ T cells in alopecia areata. Reverse transcription of extracted RNA yielded cDNA, which provided the sequencing template. The table came from immunoSEQ multiplex PCR; TCRdb's copy has only in-frame clones and leaves some out. The sample has roughly 75,000 clones, 60% seen once; the top ten hold approximately 19%. The CDR3 runs to 15 residues. V was clipped by 0 bases and J by 4 bases, with 11 bases between them. Germline V gene data show CDR1 as SGDLS and CDR2 as YYNGEE. The specimen was CD8+ T cells sorted from blood, collected at week 0. The J gene is TRBJ2-1, the V gene TRBV9, with D hard to call. The TCR was taken from a human donor with alopecia areata. Here the CDR3 reads CASSVAISVYNEQFF. CDR3 DNA: TGTGCCAGCAGCGTAGCGATCAGCGTATACAATGAGCAGTTCTTC.